These 13 T cell receptor beta chains share one sample of origin, sequenced in a study of blood T cell repertoires in COVID-19. Profiled with immunoSEQ multiplex PCR; TCRdb holds only in-frame clones, not every one. The sample records roughly 300,000 clones, around 87% being singletons. The specimen was PBMCs or T cells enriched from blood (not recorded which). The receptors originated from a woman aged 25 to 39 who had recovered from COVID-19.

The V gene is TRBV9, the J gene TRBJ1-2, with D perhaps TRBD1 (6 bases). Germline V gene lookup returns CDR1 SGDLS and CDR2 YYNGEE. The CDR3 has 14 amino acids. The V gene lost 0 bases and the J gene lost 4 bases, with 10 bases spanning the gap. CDR3 sequence: CASSVGTDAYGYTF. For the CDR3, the DNA is TGTGCCAGCAGCGTAGGGACAGACGCCTATGGCTACACCTTC.

The chain carries TRBV21-1 and TRBJ1-5. TRBV21-1 is assigned pseudogene status. The CDR3 has 17 residues. Written as DNA, the CDR3 is TGTGCCAGCAGCAAAGGAATCGGGGGTTATAGCAATCAGCCCCAGCATTTT. It specifies CASSKGIGGYSNQPQHF.

The rearrangement joins TRBV7-2 to TRBJ1-1; possible D gene TRBD1, 5 bases. The germline CDR1 and CDR2 sequences are SGHTA and FQGNSA. The V and J ends lost 6 bases and 4 bases respectively, with 15 bases between them. The CDR3 runs 14 residues. The CDR3 is CASSSSVGGTEAFF. CDR3 bases: TGTGCCAGCAGTTCAAGCGTGGGGGGCACTGAAGCTTTCTTT. Variable domain in full (rest from reference TRBV7-2 and TRBJ1-1): GAGVSQSPSNKVTEKGKDVELRCDPISGHTALYWYRQSLGQGLEFLIYFQGNSAPDKSGLPSDRFSAERTGGSVSTLTIQRTQQEDSAVYLCASSSSVGGTEAFFGQGTRLTVV.

This clone was counted a few times. As DNA, the CDR3 is TGTGCCAGCAGCTTAGATCTGGGGGAGGGGAGCTATGGCTACACCTTC. It codes for CASSLDLGEGSYGYTF. This chain links TRBV11-2 with TRBJ1-2; a weak D match, TRBD1 (5 bases). V was pared by 0 bases and J by 4 bases, with 15 bases between. Per germline, CDR1 SGHAT and CDR2 FQNNGV. This CDR3 contains 16 residues.

In its sample, this clone was seen a few times. The rearrangement uses TRBV11-2 and TRBJ1-2; perhaps TRBD1 as D (5 bases). The V gene's germline CDR1 is SGHAT and CDR2 FQNNGV. The length of the CDR3 is 16 residues. V was clipped by 5 bases and J by 6 bases, with 22 bases between them. The DNA of the CDR3 is TGTGCCAGCAGCCCATTTCCAGGGCAGGGAACAGATGGCTACACCTTC. Protein: CASSPFPGQGTDGYTF.

This chain connects TRBV2 to TRBJ1-3; 7 nucleotides align to TRBD1. The CDR3 consists of 15 residues. V lost 6 bases, J lost 3 bases, and 8 bases stayed unmatched. CDR1 and CDR2 (germline): SNHLY, FYNNEI. The CDR3: CASRAQGFVGNTIYF. CDR3 nucleotide sequence: TGTGCCAGCAGAGCACAGGGGTTCGTTGGAAACACCATATATTTT.

The chain recombines TRBV5-6 with TRBJ2-7; possibly TRBD1 for D (6 bases). Per the germline V gene, CDR1 is SGHDT and CDR2 is YYEEEE. Trimming shortened V by 2 bases and J by 4 bases, and 10 bases separated the two germline ends. The CDR3 sequence is 13 residues long. CDR3 in amino acids: CASSLRGKYEQYF. DNA for the CDR3: TGTGCCAGCAGCTTAAGGGGGAAATACGAGCAGTACTTC.

This chain links TRBV11-2 with TRBJ2-1; unclear D gene. This CDR3 comprises 15 residues. The V gene lost 0 bases and the J gene lost 8 bases, with 14 bases spanning the gap. From germline, CDR1 is SGHAT and CDR2 FQNNGV. CDR3 residues: CASSLDRRWIDEQFF. In DNA form, the CDR3 reads TGTGCCAGCAGCTTAGATCGGCGGTGGATTGATGAGCAGTTCTTC.

This chain uses TRBV2 with TRBJ1-5; TRBD1 is a possible D gene (5 bases). Germline V gives CDR1 SNHLY, CDR2 FYNNEI. The V gene lost 0 bases and the J gene lost 7 bases, with 13 bases spanning the gap. The CDR3 covers 15 residues. The CDR3 reads CASSEASGREQPQHF. CDR3 in DNA: TGTGCCAGCAGTGAAGCATCAGGGAGGGAGCAGCCCCAGCATTTT.

V and J are TRBV15 and TRBJ2-5, with a tentative D call TRBD2 (5 bases). CDR3 length: 12 residues. Germline assignment: CDR1 LNHNV and CDR2 YYDKDF (reference sequence). Trimming removed 8 bases from V and 7 bases from J, with 14 bases in between. The CDR3 DNA follows: TGTGCCACCGGGCTAGGAGGCGGGACCCAGTACTTC. Translation gives CATGLGGGTQYF.

The V call is TRBV11-2, the J call TRBJ1-1, with D maybe TRBD1 (6 bases). V lost 6 bases, J lost 1 base, and 21 bases lay in between. The CDR3 totals 17 residues. Germline CDR1 reads SGHAT; CDR2 reads FQNNGV. CDR3 sequence (DNA): TGTGCCAGCAGGAAAACTCAGAGACAGGCCTCGAACACTGAAGCTTTCTTT. Translation: CASRKTQRQASNTEAFF.

V usage is TRBV5-1 and J usage is TRBJ1-1; the match to TRBD1 covers 8 bases. V trimming: 4 bases; J trimming: 4 bases; junction bases outside the gene matches: 12. The CDR3 length is 16 residues. Germline CDR1 and CDR2: SGHRS and YFSETQ. CDR3 nucleotide sequence: TGCGCCAGCAGCGTAAGGCCAGGGGGCGACGGCACTGAAGCTTTCTTT. It specifies CASSVRPGGDGTEAFF.

The V gene is TRBV11-2, the J gene TRBJ2-3, with 9 bases matching TRBD1. J was trimmed by 5 bases and V by 4 bases; bases with no gene match: 10. The germline V gene has CDR1 SGHAT and CDR2 FQNNGV. The CDR3 runs to 16 residues. The CDR3 protein is CASSSSGTGLGDTQYF. The CDR3 DNA reads TGTGCCAGCAGCTCGAGCGGGACAGGGTTGGGAGATACGCAGTATTTT.